A selection of T cell receptor beta chains follows, all from one sample in a study of blood T cell repertoires in COVID-19. Only in-frame clones appear in the TCRdb table, and some are missing; sequencing was by immunoSEQ multiplex PCR. Among 300,000 to 450,000 clones listed, roughly 90% were seen once. The sample comprised peripheral blood. Every receptor here comes from a woman aged 30 to 39 with COVID-19, enrolled during active disease. Each CDR3 is given with its conserved first and last residue. The order of the fields is clone size, V gene, D gene, J gene, CDR3 DNA, CDR3 protein. A D gene is named only where the DNA matches it firmly. The size field is filled for only some rows; it gives once, few, many or a size class.

size: once; V: TRBV4-1; D: TRBD2; J: TRBJ2-1; DNA: TGCGCCAGCAGCCAACCAAGCGGGAGTTGGCAGTTCTTC; CDR3: CASSQPSGSWQFF
size: NA; V: TRBV6-2/TRBV6-3; D: TRBD2; J: TRBJ2-5; DNA: TGTGCCAGCAGTTACGATCGGCGGGGGGGCCAAGAGACCCAGTACTTC; CDR3: CASSYDRRGGQETQYF
size: NA; V: TRBV4-3; D: NA; J: TRBJ1-4; DNA: TGCGCCAGCAGGTATAGAATTGCAACTAATGAAAAACTGTTTTTT; CDR3: CASRYRIATNEKLFF
size: NA; V: TRBV18; D: TRBD2; J: TRBJ2-7; DNA: TGTGCCAGCTCATCTCGAACCGACATAGCGGGGCCCACCTACGAGCAGTACTTC; CDR3: CASSSRTDIAGPTYEQYF
size: NA; V: TRBV5-4; D: TRBD2; J: TRBJ2-5; DNA: TGTGCCAGCAGCTTGGCCGCGGGGGGGATGGAGACCCAGTACTTC; CDR3: CASSLAAGGMETQYF
size: NA; V: TRBV6-5; D: NA; J: TRBJ1-5; DNA: TGTGCCAGCGGTTCTTCCGGAGGCAATCAGCCCCAGCATTTT; CDR3: CASGSSGGNQPQHF
size: NA; V: TRBV29-1; D: TRBD1; J: TRBJ1-1; DNA: TGCAGCGTTGAACAGGGGGGCGACACTGAAGCTTTCTTT; CDR3: CSVEQGGDTEAFF
size: NA; V: TRBV21-1; D: NA; J: TRBJ1-6; DNA: TGTGCCAGCAGCAGCCCGACAGCCTCCTATAATTCACCCCTCCACTTT; CDR3: CASSSPTASYNSPLHF
size: NA; V: TRBV19; D: TRBD1; J: TRBJ1-5; DNA: TGTGCCAGTAGTACCCAGACAGGGGGACAGCCCCAGCATTTT; CDR3: CASSTQTGGQPQHF
size: NA; V: TRBV7-8; D: NA; J: TRBJ2-7; DNA: TGTGCCAGCAGCTTATTTAGGAGGTCGATGGCAATTGACGAGCAGTACTTC; CDR3: CASSLFRRSMAIDEQYF
size: few; V: TRBV5-1; D: TRBD1; J: TRBJ1-1; DNA: TGCGCCAGCAGCTTAGCGGGACAGGGCGGGAACACTGAAGCTTTCTTT; CDR3: CASSLAGQGGNTEAFF
size: once; V: TRBV4-3; D: TRBD1; J: TRBJ2-5; DNA: TGCGCCAGCGGACGCGACAGGGGATTGGTAGAGACCCAGTACTTC; CDR3: CASGRDRGLVETQYF
size: few; V: TRBV28; D: NA; J: TRBJ1-5; DNA: TGTGCCAGCAGCCCAGACAGGCTTAATCAGCCCCAGCATTTT; CDR3: CASSPDRLNQPQHF
size: NA; V: TRBV23-1; D: NA; J: TRBJ1-1; DNA: TGCGCCAGCAGTCAATTCAGCAGGATGAACACTGAAGCTTTCTTT; CDR3: CASSQFSRMNTEAFF
size: NA; V: TRBV28; D: TRBD1; J: TRBJ1-2; DNA: TGTGCCAGCAGTTTCGGGACAGGGCTTATCATGGACACCTTC; CDR3: CASSFGTGLIMDTF
size: NA; V: TRBV6-5; D: TRBD1; J: TRBJ2-7; DNA: TGTGCCAGCAGTTACAAGGGACAGGGGAGCTCCTACGAGCAGTACTTC; CDR3: CASSYKGQGSSYEQYF
size: NA; V: TRBV9; D: TRBD1; J: TRBJ2-5; DNA: TGTGCCAGCAGCCTTGACAGGGGGACTCCAGAGACCCAGTACTTC; CDR3: CASSLDRGTPETQYF
size: once; V: TRBV5-4; D: TRBD1; J: TRBJ2-7; DNA: TGTGCCAGCAGCTTTACAGGGGTGGACGAGCAGTACTTC; CDR3: CASSFTGVDEQYF
size: few; V: TRBV2; D: TRBD1; J: TRBJ1-6; DNA: TGTGCCAGCAGGGGGGGGACAGGGAGCCTTTTGAATTCACCCCTCCACTTT; CDR3: CASRGGTGSLLNSPLHF
size: NA; V: TRBV12-2; D: NA; J: TRBJ2-1; DNA: TGTGCAAGTCGCTTAGTTGTATGCGGGAGGGACGCTGAGCAGTTCTTC; CDR3: CASRLVVCGRDAEQFF
size: NA; V: TRBV11-1; D: NA; J: TRBJ2-5; DNA: TGTGCCAGCAGCACCCATAGCTACCAAGAGACCCAGTACTTC; CDR3: CASSTHSYQETQYF
size: NA; V: TRBV30; D: NA; J: TRBJ2-5; DNA: TGTGCCTGGAGTGTACAGGCTCAGTCCCAGTACTTC; CDR3: CAWSVQAQSQYF
size: NA; V: TRBV7-5; D: NA; J: TRBJ1-2; DNA: TGTGCCAGAAGCTTAGGCCCCCCGGGATTGTCGAGGGGCTACACCTTC; CDR3: CARSLGPPGLSRGYTF
size: few; V: TRBV11-3; D: NA; J: TRBJ1-1; DNA: TGTGCCAGCAGAATCGGCGGGGGGGCGCTTACTGAAGCTTTCTTT; CDR3: CASRIGGGALTEAFF
size: NA; V: TRBV2; D: NA; J: TRBJ1-2; DNA: TGTGCCAGCGTCCGCTTGCGGAACTATGGCTACACCTTC; CDR3: CASVRLRNYGYTF
size: NA; V: TRBV18; D: NA; J: TRBJ2-7; DNA: TGTGCCAGCTCCGGGACTGACTCCTACGAGCAGTACTTC; CDR3: CASSGTDSYEQYF
size: once; V: TRBV15; D: NA; J: TRBJ1-4; DNA: TGTGCCACCAGCAGTACGGGGGCAACTAATGAAAAACTGTTTTTT; CDR3: CATSSTGATNEKLFF
size: NA; V: TRBV28; D: NA; J: TRBJ1-1; DNA: TGTGCCAGCAGTTTATTTGCGGTGAACACTGAAGCTTTCTTT; CDR3: CASSLFAVNTEAFF
size: once; V: TRBV18; D: TRBD1; J: TRBJ1-5; DNA: TGTGCCAGCTCACCACCAGGACAGGGGGGTCAGCCCCAGCATTTT; CDR3: CASSPPGQGGQPQHF
size: NA; V: TRBV7-9; D: TRBD1; J: TRBJ1-4; DNA: TGTGCCAGCAGCCAAGAACAGGGGCTCAGTGAAAAACTGTTTTTT; CDR3: CASSQEQGLSEKLFF
size: few; V: TRBV4-2; D: TRBD2; J: TRBJ2-3; DNA: TGTGCCAGCAGCCCGGATAGCGGGGGGGGTTCAGATACGCAGTATTTT; CDR3: CASSPDSGGGSDTQYF
size: NA; V: TRBV15; D: NA; J: TRBJ2-5; DNA: TGTGCCACCAGCAGAGATATCGGGGAGACCCAGTACTTC; CDR3: CATSRDIGETQYF
size: NA; V: TRBV6-1; D: TRBD1; J: TRBJ1-5; DNA: TGTGCCAGCAGTGAAGGGACAGGGAGTGAACAGCCCCAGCATTTT; CDR3: CASSEGTGSEQPQHF
size: NA; V: TRBV28; D: NA; J: TRBJ2-5; DNA: TGTGCCAGTGGGGGACAATGGGCTTCCCAAGAGACCCAGTACTTC; CDR3: CASGGQWASQETQYF
size: NA; V: TRBV19; D: TRBD2; J: TRBJ2-2; DNA: TGTGCCAGTAGGGTTGCGAGGGGGCTAAGCGGGAGGGCGACCGGGGAGCTGTTTTTT; CDR3: CASRVARGLSGRATGELFF
size: NA; V: TRBV5-1; D: TRBD1; J: TRBJ1-2; DNA: TGCGCCAGCAGAGAGGTCAGGGGGGACTATGGCTACACCTTC; CDR3: CASREVRGDYGYTF
size: NA; V: TRBV9; D: TRBD1; J: TRBJ2-7; DNA: TGTGCCAGCAGCGCCCGAGGGGGCTTAGTAAATTCGAACGAGCAGTACTTC; CDR3: CASSARGGLVNSNEQYF
size: NA; V: TRBV14; D: TRBD2; J: TRBJ2-1; DNA: TGTGCCAGCAGCCGCGGACTAGCGGGGAGTGAGCAGTTCTTC; CDR3: CASSRGLAGSEQFF
size: NA; V: TRBV6-6; D: TRBD1; J: TRBJ2-6; DNA: TGTGCCAGCAGTCCGATGGGACAGGGTCTCTCTGGGGCCAACGTCCTGACTTTC; CDR3: CASSPMGQGLSGANVLTF
size: NA; V: TRBV29-1; D: TRBD1; J: TRBJ1-1; DNA: TGCAGCGGACAGACAGGGGTGAACACTGAAGCTTTCTTT; CDR3: CSGQTGVNTEAFF
size: NA; V: TRBV5-8; D: TRBD1; J: TRBJ2-1; DNA: TGTGCCAGCAGCCATCCCTATTCGACAGGGGAGCAGTTCTTC; CDR3: CASSHPYSTGEQFF
size: NA; V: TRBV24-1; D: NA; J: TRBJ2-3; DNA: TGTGCCACCAGTGTGACTAGCACAGATACGCAGTATTTT; CDR3: CATSVTSTDTQYF
size: NA; V: TRBV5-5; D: TRBD1; J: TRBJ1-6; DNA: TGTGCCAGCACTTTAGACAGGGGGCTTAATTCACCCCTCCACTTT; CDR3: CASTLDRGLNSPLHF
size: NA; V: TRBV18; D: NA; J: TRBJ2-5; DNA: TGTGCCAGCTCACCACCGGAGCCATCTGAGACCCAGTACTTC; CDR3: CASSPPEPSETQYF